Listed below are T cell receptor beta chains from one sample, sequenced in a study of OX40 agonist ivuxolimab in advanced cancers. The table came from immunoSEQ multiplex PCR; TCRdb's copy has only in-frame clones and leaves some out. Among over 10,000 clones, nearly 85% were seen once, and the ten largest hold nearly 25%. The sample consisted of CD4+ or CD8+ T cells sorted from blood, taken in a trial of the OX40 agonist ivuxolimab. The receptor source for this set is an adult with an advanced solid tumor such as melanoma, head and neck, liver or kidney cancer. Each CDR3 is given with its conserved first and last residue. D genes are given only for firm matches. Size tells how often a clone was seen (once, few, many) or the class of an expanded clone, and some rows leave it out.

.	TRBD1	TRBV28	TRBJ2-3	TGTGCCAGCAGGGGGATAGGGGGCGCCTTATACACAGATACGCAGTATTTT	CASRGIGGALYTDTQYF
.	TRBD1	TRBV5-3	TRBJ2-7	TGTGCCAGAAGCCGTCCGCGGGACAGGGCCTCCGAGCAGTACTTC	CARSRPRDRASEQYF
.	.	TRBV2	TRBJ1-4	TGTGCCAGCAGTGCCGACAGGATTAATGAAAAACTGTTTTTT	CASSADRINEKLFF
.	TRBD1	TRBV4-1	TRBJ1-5	TGCGCCAGCAGCCATACAGGGGTTCCGCGTCAGCCCCAGCATTTT	CASSHTGVPRQPQHF
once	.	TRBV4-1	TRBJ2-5	TGCGCCAGCAGCCAAGAGTCTAGCCAAGAGACCCAGTACTTC	CASSQESSQETQYF
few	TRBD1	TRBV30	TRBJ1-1	TGTGCCTGGAGTCCCAGGACAGGGGGCTTTAACACTGAAGCTTTCTTT	CAWSPRTGGFNTEAFF
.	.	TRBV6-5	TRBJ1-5	TGTGCCAGCAGACCACAGGAGACTAGCAATCAGCCCCAGCATTTT	CASRPQETSNQPQHF
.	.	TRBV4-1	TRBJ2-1	TGCGCCAGCAGCCCCTTCTGGGGCGATGAGCAGTTCTTC	CASSPFWGDEQFF
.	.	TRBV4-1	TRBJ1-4	TGCGCCAGCAGCCAAGGGTCTCAGATGGATGAAAAACTGTTTTTT	CASSQGSQMDEKLFF
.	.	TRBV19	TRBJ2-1	TGTGCCAGTAGTGAAGGGATTTACAATGAGCAGTTCTTC	CASSEGIYNEQFF
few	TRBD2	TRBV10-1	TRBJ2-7	TGCGCCAGCAGTGAGGGACTAGCTACGGAGCAGTACTTC	CASSEGLATEQYF
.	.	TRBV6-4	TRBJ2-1	TGTGCCAGCAGTGAAGGTGGTAGCTCCTACAATGAGCAGTTCTTC	CASSEGGSSYNEQFF
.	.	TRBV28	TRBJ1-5	TGTGCCAGCAGCCCAGTCGGGGAGACTAATCAGCCCCAGCATTTT	CASSPVGETNQPQHF
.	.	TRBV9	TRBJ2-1	TGTGCCAGCAGCGTAGGGGGCTATGAGCAGTTCTTC	CASSVGGYEQFF
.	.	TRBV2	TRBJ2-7	TGTGCCAGCGGGAAGTACCGGGCCTACGAGCAGTACTTC	CASGKYRAYEQYF
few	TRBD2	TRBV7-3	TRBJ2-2	TGTGCCAGCAGCTGGGCGGGAGGGGACACCGGGGAGCTGTTTTTT	CASSWAGGDTGELFF
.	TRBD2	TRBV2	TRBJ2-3	TGTGCCAGCAGTCAAGTCGACGCGGGAGAAACAGATACGCAGTATTTT	CASSQVDAGETDTQYF
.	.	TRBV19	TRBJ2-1	TGTGCCAGTAGCTCGGACGGATATAGCTCCTACAATGAGCAGTTCTTC	CASSSDGYSSYNEQFF
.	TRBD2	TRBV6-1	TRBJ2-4	TGTGCCAGCAGTGAACTAGCGGGAGATCAGTGGTTCATTCAGTACTTC	CASSELAGDQWFIQYF
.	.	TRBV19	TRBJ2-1	TGTGCCAGTAGTACGCCCCCGCATAATGAGCAGTTCTTC	CASSTPPHNEQFF
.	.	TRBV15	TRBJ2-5	TGTGCCACCAGCAGAGGACCGGTAGAAGAGACCCAGTACTTC	CATSRGPVEETQYF
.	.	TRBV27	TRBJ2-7	TGTGCCAGCAGTTCCGACAGGACCGTCTACGAGCAGTACTTC	CASSSDRTVYEQYF
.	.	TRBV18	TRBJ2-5	TGTGCCAGCTCACCAACAACAGGGGAGGGCCAAGAGACCCAGTACTTC	CASSPTTGEGQETQYF
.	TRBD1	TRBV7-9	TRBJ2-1	TGTGCCAGCAGCTTGACAGGGGGCAGTGGGAATGAGCAGTTCTTC	CASSLTGGSGNEQFF
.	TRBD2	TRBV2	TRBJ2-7	TGTGCCAGCAGTGTGGTAGCGGGAGAGGGGATCTACGAGCAGTACTTC	CASSVVAGEGIYEQYF
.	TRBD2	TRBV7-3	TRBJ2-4	TGTGCCAGCAGCTTACTCGGCGGCGGGGAGGGAACCAAAAACATTCAGTACTTC	CASSLLGGGEGTKNIQYF
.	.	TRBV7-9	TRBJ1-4	TGTGCCAGCAGCCCTGGGGGAGATGAAAAACTGTTTTTT	CASSPGGDEKLFF
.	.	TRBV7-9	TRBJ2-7	TGTGCCAGCAGCTTACCGGACAGACCATCCTACGAGCAGTACTTC	CASSLPDRPSYEQYF
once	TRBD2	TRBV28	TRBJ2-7	TGTGCCAGCAGTTTATGGGGGCGGGAGGTCCCAAGCGAGCAGTACTTC	CASSLWGREVPSEQYF
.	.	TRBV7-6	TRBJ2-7	TGTGCCAGCAGCTTCCATCCCTACGAGCAGTACTTC	CASSFHPYEQYF
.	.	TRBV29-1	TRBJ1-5	TGCAGCGTTTTACAAAGGTTTAGCAATCAGCCCCAGCATTTT	CSVLQRFSNQPQHF
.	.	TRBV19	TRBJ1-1	TGTGCCAGTAAGGATTTCGGCGCGAGCCTCGAAGAAGCTTTCTTT	CASKDFGASLEEAFF
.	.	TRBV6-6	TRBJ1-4	TGTGCCAGCACCCGGGACGGTGAAAAACTGTTTTTT	CASTRDGEKLFF
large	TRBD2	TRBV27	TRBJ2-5	TGTGCCAGCAGTTCACATAGCGGGGAGACCCAGTACTTC	CASSSHSGETQYF
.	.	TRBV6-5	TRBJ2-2	TGTGCCAGCAGGGATTCTAACCTGAACACCGGGGAGCTGTTTTTT	CASRDSNLNTGELFF
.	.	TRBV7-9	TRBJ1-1	TGTGCCAGCAGCTTAAGGGACACTGAAGCTTTCTTT	CASSLRDTEAFF
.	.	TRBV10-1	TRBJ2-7	TGCGCCAGCTCGGACAGCCCCTACGAGCAGTACTTC	CASSDSPYEQYF
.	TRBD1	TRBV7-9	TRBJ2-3	TGTGCCAGCAGATCGGACAGGGACGGGAATACGCAGTATTTT	CASRSDRDGNTQYF
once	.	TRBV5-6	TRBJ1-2	TGTGCCAGCATTCGGGGGCCGGGTCGAGGCTACACCTTC	CASIRGPGRGYTF
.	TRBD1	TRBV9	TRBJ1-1	TGTGCCAGCAGCCATAACAGGGGGCGAGGGAACACTGAAGCTTTCTTT	CASSHNRGRGNTEAFF